Listed here are 28 T cell receptor beta chains from one sample, sequenced in a study of OX40 agonist ivuxolimab in advanced cancers. The protocol was immunoSEQ multiplex PCR, while the TCRdb copy is restricted to in-frame clones and leaves out a portion. In the table there are about 79,000 clones, approximately 88% of which are singletons. The sequences come from CD4+ or CD8+ T cells sorted from blood, collected in a trial of the OX40 agonist ivuxolimab. These receptors all stem from an adult with an advanced solid tumor such as melanoma, head and neck, liver or kidney cancer.

The chain couples TRBV7-9 to TRBJ2-7; the match to TRBD2 covers 13 bases. The CDR3 is made up of 14 amino acids. Germline V gene lookup returns CDR1 SEHNR and CDR2 FQNEAQ (reference sequence). The ends lost 5 bases at V and 10 bases at J; junction bases unmatched: 8. The chain's CDR3 is CASSHGLAGEVQYF. The CDR3 nucleotides read TGTGCCAGCAGCCACGGACTAGCGGGAGAAGTACAGTACTTC.

CDR3 loop: CASSSPGLTYEQYF. The CDR3 coding sequence is TGTGCCAGCAGTTCTCCGGGGCTTACCTACGAGCAGTACTTC. The chain links TRBV6-6 to TRBJ2-7; D is possibly TRBD1 or TRBD2 (5 bases each). This CDR3 has 14 residues. V was clipped by 4 bases and J by 2 bases, with 12 bases between them. Per germline, CDR1 MNHNY and CDR2 SVGAGI (reference sequence).

The V and J genes are TRBV2 and TRBJ1-4; D uncertain. Between the trimmed V and J ends, which lost 5 bases and 3 bases, there was a span of 10 bases. The germline V gene has CDR1 SNHLY and CDR2 FYNNEI. This CDR3 contains 14 residues. CDR3 sequence reads: CASSLWTPNEKLFF. The CDR3, as DNA: TGTGCCAGCAGTTTATGGACCCCTAATGAAAAACTGTTTTTT.

This rearrangement joins TRBV18 to TRBJ2-2, with TRBD2 matching 7 bases. Germline values: CDR1 KGHSH, CDR2 LQKENI. The trim removed 0 bases at V and 3 bases at J, leaving 4 bases unmatched. This CDR3 contains 16 residues. For the CDR3, the DNA is TGTGCCAGCTCACCACCGGCGGGAGAATACACCGGGGAGCTGTTTTTT. Encoded protein: CASSPPAGEYTGELFF.

V usage is TRBV11-3 and J usage is TRBJ2-7; tentatively, D is TRBD1 (5 bases). Trimming stripped 5 bases from V and 7 bases from J, with 18 bases between. This CDR3 comprises 14 residues. From germline, CDR1 is SGHNT and CDR2 YENEEA. The CDR3 DNA follows: TGTGCCAGCAGCCCACTCCCCGTTAGGGGTGAGCAGTACTTC. Amino acids: CASSPLPVRGEQYF.

J is TRBJ1-2 and V is TRBV6-5; 9 bases are shared with TRBD1. V gave up 10 bases and J gave up 3 bases; unmatched junction bases: 6. This CDR3 has 13 residues. The V gene's germline CDR1 is MNHEY and CDR2 SVGAGI. The CDR3 here is CATWDREDYGYTF. As DNA, the CDR3 is TGTGCCACCTGGGACAGGGAGGACTATGGCTACACCTTC.

The chain has TRBV28 and TRBJ2-1, with TRBD2 matching over 11 bases. CDR3 length: 16 amino acids. With 4 bases clipped from V and 0 bases from J, the junction kept 2 bases outside the gene matches. Looked up from germline, CDR1 is MDHEN and CDR2 is SYDVKM. The CDR3 DNA is TGTGCCAGCAGTTCACTAGCGGGGGCCTCCTACAATGAGCAGTTCTTC. It is translated as CASSSLAGASYNEQFF.

The rearrangement links TRBV11-2 to TRBJ2-1, with D perhaps matching TRBD2 (5 bases). The germline V gene has CDR1 SGHAT and CDR2 FQNNGV. This CDR3 contains 11 residues. Trimming cost V 5 bases and J 12 bases, with 11 bases left between them. The CDR3 nucleotides read TGTGCCAGCAGCCCCCGGGATCGGCAGTTCTTC. Its protein is CASSPRDRQFF.

The V gene is TRBV19, the J gene TRBJ2-2; 12 bases are shared with TRBD1. The trim removed 4 bases at V and 4 bases at J, leaving 4 bases unmatched. The CDR3 spans 16 residues. Germline loops: CDR1 LNHDA, CDR2 SQIVND (reference sequence). The CDR3 is CASSKGQGAGTGELFF. CDR3 sequence (DNA): TGTGCCAGTAGTAAGGGACAGGGGGCGGGCACCGGGGAGCTGTTTTTT.

J is TRBJ2-2 and V is TRBV7-3, with 7 nucleotides matching TRBD1. With 4 bases clipped from V and 5 bases from J, the junction kept 7 bases outside the gene matches. CDR3 length: 15 residues. The germline V gene has CDR1 SGHTA and CDR2 FQGTGA. The CDR3 loop is CASSSRDSKTGELFF. The CDR3 DNA sequence: TGTGCCAGCAGCTCCCGGGACAGTAAAACCGGGGAGCTGTTTTTT.

The chain is built from TRBV6-1 and TRBJ1-5; D perhaps matches TRBD1 (5 bases). The germline V and J ends were trimmed by 1 base and 3 bases, with 19 bases remaining between them. Germline assignment: CDR1 MNHNS and CDR2 SASEGT. This CDR3 has 18 amino acids. The CDR3: CASSEGGSRVSDNQPQHF. Written as DNA, the CDR3 is TGTGCCAGCAGTGAAGGTGGATCCAGGGTGAGTGACAATCAGCCCCAGCATTTT.

The V call is TRBV5-1, the J call TRBJ1-1, with 7 bases that match TRBD1. The V gene end was trimmed by 4 bases and the J gene end by 4 bases; junction bases not matched to a gene: 7. CDR1 is SGHRS, CDR2 YFSETQ, per germline. The CDR3 totals 14 residues. For the CDR3, the DNA is TGCGCCAGCAGCAGCCTTACAGGGGCCACTGAAGCTTTCTTT. It yields the protein CASSSLTGATEAFF.

The V gene is TRBV5-1, the J gene TRBJ2-7, with 7 nucleotides matching TRBD1. The CDR3 runs 15 residues. After removal of 0 bases from V and 2 bases from J, the junction contained 5 bases not matched to a gene. Germline V gives CDR1 SGHRS, CDR2 YFSETQ. CDR3 sequence: CASSLGQGVPYEQYF. CDR3 DNA sequence: TGCGCCAGCAGCTTGGGCCAGGGGGTCCCCTACGAGCAGTACTTC.

This clone has just one count. The chain uses TRBV19 and TRBJ1-3; no clear D gene. Germline CDR1 is LNHDA and CDR2 is SQIVND (reference sequence). The CDR3 length is 16 residues. Trimming took off 7 bases at V and 0 bases at J, with 16 bases between the two ends. In nucleotides, the CDR3 is TGTGCCAGTACCCCCCCAGGCTCCCTCTCTGGAAACACCATATATTTT. Translation gives CASTPPGSLSGNTIYF.

This chain's CDR3 is CASSRDRVMTGANVLTF. Here the CDR3 DNA reads TGTGCCAGTAGTAGGGACAGGGTAATGACTGGGGCCAACGTCCTGACTTTC. The V and J genes are TRBV19 and TRBJ2-6, with 9 positions matching TRBD1. The CDR3 consists of 17 residues. Germline V gene lookup returns CDR1 LNHDA and CDR2 SQIVND (reference sequence). V lost 4 bases to trimming and J lost 2 bases; unmatched junction nucleotides: 6.

This chain connects TRBV10-3 to TRBJ2-1; 13 nucleotides align to TRBD2. CDR1 is ENHRY, CDR2 SYGVKD, per germline. Trimming at V came to 3 bases and at J to 8 bases, leaving 7 bases not matched to a gene. The CDR3 sequence is 16 residues long. The CDR3 sequence: CAISDPGLAGDYEQFF. The CDR3 DNA sequence: TGTGCCATCAGTGACCCCGGACTAGCGGGAGACTATGAGCAGTTCTTC.

The gene calls are TRBV9 and TRBJ2-5; possibly TRBD1 for D (6 bases). V was cut by 0 bases and J by 0 bases, with 9 bases left in between. The V gene's germline CDR1 is SGDLS and CDR2 YYNGEE. This CDR3 has 15 amino acids. The CDR3 protein is CASSVGRDNQETQYF. The CDR3 region has the DNA TGTGCCAGCAGCGTAGGTAGGGACAACCAAGAGACCCAGTACTTC.

In its sample, this clone was seen once. The chain recombines TRBV11-3 with TRBJ2-7; 9 positions agree with TRBD2. This CDR3 comprises 15 residues. V shed 4 bases, J shed 2 bases, and the junction held 6 bases outside the gene matches. Germline lookup yields CDR1 SGHNT and CDR2 YENEEA. The DNA of the CDR3 is TGTGCCAGCAGCTGGGGACTAGCACCCACCTACGAGCAGTACTTC. Its protein product is CASSWGLAPTYEQYF.

The chain carries TRBV5-4 and TRBJ1-1; D not resolved. Germline CDR1 and CDR2: SGHNT and YYREEE (reference sequence). This CDR3 spans 14 amino acids. V was cut by 3 bases and J by 0 bases, with 9 bases left in between. The CDR3 nucleotides read TGTGCCAGCAGCTCAGAGAGCATGAACACTGAAGCTTTCTTT. Translation: CASSSESMNTEAFF.

CDR3 DNA: TGTGCCATCAGTGAGGGGCGGCAGACGAACACCGGGGAGCTGTTTTTT. Its protein product is CAISEGRQTNTGELFF. This rearrangement joins TRBV10-3 to TRBJ2-2; D is unclear. Trimming removed 2 bases from V and 0 bases from J, with 10 bases in between. Per the germline V gene, CDR1 is ENHRY and CDR2 is SYGVKD. CDR3 length: 16 amino acids.

The chain links TRBV4-2 to TRBJ2-3; TRBD2 agrees at 10 bases. After removal of 0 bases from V and 11 bases from J, the junction contained 5 bases not matched to a gene. The CDR3 has 14 residues. CDR1 is LGHNA, CDR2 YNFKEQ, per germline. The CDR3 region has the DNA TGTGCCAGCAGCCAAGATCAGCGGGAGGGCCGGCAGTATTTT. Encoded protein: CASSQDQREGRQYF.

About this clone: The junction departs from the called germline gene at one end, perhaps through a read error. J is TRBJ2-5 and V is TRBV7-7; the D gene is possibly TRBD2 (6 bases). Germline CDR1 is SSHAT and CDR2 is FNYEAQ (reference sequence). The CDR3 has 13 residues. CDR3 amino acids: CASSQGLRGTQYF. The CDR3 nucleotides read TGTGCTAGCAGCCAGGGACTTCGGGGGACCCAGTACTTC.

The J gene is TRBJ2-5, the V gene TRBV6-1; D is possibly TRBD1 (5 bases). Trimming took 4 bases from V and 1 from J, leaving 10 bases between them. The germline V gene encodes CDR1 MNHNS and CDR2 SASEGT. The CDR3 is 14 residues long. This CDR3 reads CASSAQGPQETQYF. CDR3 nucleotide sequence: TGTGCCAGCAGTGCTCAGGGTCCCCAAGAGACCCAGTACTTC.

To note about this clone: Within the sample, other DNA sequences also encode this same CDR3. The chain couples TRBV5-4 to TRBJ2-5; possible D gene TRBD1, 6 bases. This CDR3 is built from 13 residues. V gave up 2 bases and J gave up 2 bases, with 7 bases separating them. Per the germline V gene, CDR1 is SGHNT and CDR2 is YYREEE (reference sequence). The DNA of the CDR3 is TGTGCCAGCAGCTTCCAGGGGCAAGAGACCCAGTACTTC. It is translated as CASSFQGQETQYF.

The V gene is TRBV6-5, the J gene TRBJ1-5; no definite D call. The CDR3 is made up of 14 amino acids. Trimming cost V 2 bases and J 6 bases, with 11 bases left between them. Germline CDR1 and CDR2: MNHEY and SVGAGI. This chain's CDR3 is CASSYDGESQPQHF. As DNA, the CDR3 is TGTGCCAGCAGTTACGATGGGGAATCTCAGCCCCAGCATTTT.

This chain connects TRBV10-3 to TRBJ2-5; no firm D call. This CDR3 has 13 amino acids. V gave up 4 bases and J gave up 2 bases, with 8 bases separating them. The germline V gene has CDR1 ENHRY and CDR2 SYGVKD. CDR3 protein: CAISVTAQETQYF. CDR3 DNA sequence: TGTGCCATCAGTGTCACAGCACAAGAGACCCAGTACTTC.

The chain combines TRBV6-5 with TRBJ2-2; 8 bases map to TRBD1. The CDR3 is 16 amino acids. The V gene's germline CDR1 is MNHEY and CDR2 SVGAGI. The V and J ends lost 0 bases and 4 bases, in that order; junction bases with no gene match: 4. The CDR3 protein is CASSYSRTGPTGELFF. CDR3 DNA: TGTGCCAGCAGTTACTCGCGGACAGGGCCCACCGGGGAGCTGTTTTTT.

This chain connects TRBV6-1 to TRBJ2-3; D possibly corresponds to TRBD2 (6 bases). Trimming shortened V by 4 bases and J by 4 bases, and 15 bases separated the two germline ends. CDR3 size: 15 residues. Germline V CDR1 and CDR2: MNHNS, SASEGT. CDR3 loop: CASSVRLEPADTQYF. DNA of the CDR3: TGTGCCAGCAGTGTGAGACTAGAGCCGGCAGATACGCAGTATTTT.